This T cell receptor (beta chain) derives from a study of identical twins. With V trimmed by 5 bases and J by 1 base, 15 bases remained unmatched. Germline values: CDR1 MDHEN, CDR2 SYDVKM. This CDR3 has 19 residues. TCRdb re-derived calls from the 5' RACE reads in MiXCR, one entry per CDR3 protein. Among approximately 1.8 million distinct CDR3 sequences listed, about 32% were seen once. The genes are TRBV28 and TRBJ2-3; 10 positions agree with TRBD2. Sequenced: cord blood. The source of this sequence is a newborn girl in good health. For the CDR3, the DNA is TGTGCCAGCAGTCCAGTCCCGGGACTAGCGTCGGGGGGCACAGATACGCAGTATTTT. The encoded protein is CASSPVPGLASGGTDTQYF.